This T cell receptor beta chain was captured by sequencing in a study of T cells in Graves' hyperthyroidism and ophthalmopathy. At the level of the study: Peripheral blood draws took place at initial diagnosis, ahead of any treatment. Study-wide points: Researchers report that a 13 V-J model separated ophthalmopathy from stable hyperthyroidism.

Ten or more counts support this clonotype. Its antigen is as yet unknown. V shed 5 bases, J shed 4 bases, and the junction held 3 bases outside the gene matches. The CDR3 totals 13 residues. Germline-derived CDR1 and CDR2 are GTSNPN and SVGIG (reference sequence). Hyperthyroidism in the patients, aged 18 to 65, was newly diagnosed and under 2 months in duration. Pregnant or lactating patients were excluded, as were those with uncontrolled infection or other autoimmune disease. The CDR3 regions of TCR beta were amplified from RNA transcripts. First-round RT-PCR with HTBI primers amplified the TCR CDR3 region. TCRdb reprocessed the multiplex PCR reads via MiXCR and lists one record per CDR3 protein. The top ten hold almost 8% of the sample, which has some 460,000 distinct CDR3 sequences, more than 15% seen once.

Material for sequencing was blood. V usage is TRBV30 and J usage is TRBJ1-5; 9 bases agree with TRBD1. The receptor was derived from a woman younger than 35 with Graves' hyperthyroidism. Here the CDR3 reads CAWGQGWNQPQHF. The CDR3 bases are TGTGCCTGGGGACAGGGGTGGAATCAGCCCCAGCATTTT.